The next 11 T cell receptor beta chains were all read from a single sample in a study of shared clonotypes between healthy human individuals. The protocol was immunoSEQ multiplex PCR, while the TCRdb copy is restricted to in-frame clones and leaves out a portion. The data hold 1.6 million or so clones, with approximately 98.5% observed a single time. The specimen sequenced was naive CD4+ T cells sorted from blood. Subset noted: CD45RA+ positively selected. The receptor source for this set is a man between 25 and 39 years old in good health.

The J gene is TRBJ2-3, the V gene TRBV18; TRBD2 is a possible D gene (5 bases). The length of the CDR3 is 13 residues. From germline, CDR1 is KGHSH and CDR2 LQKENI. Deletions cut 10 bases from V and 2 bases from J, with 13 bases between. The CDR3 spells CATSSGLTDTQYF. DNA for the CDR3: TGTGCCACTTCGAGCGGCCTCACAGATACGCAGTATTTT.

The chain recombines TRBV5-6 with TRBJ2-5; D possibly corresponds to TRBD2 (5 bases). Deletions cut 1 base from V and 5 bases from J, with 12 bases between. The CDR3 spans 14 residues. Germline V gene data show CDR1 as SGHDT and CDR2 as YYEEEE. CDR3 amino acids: CASSLRGLGETQYF. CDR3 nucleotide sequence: TGTGCCAGCAGCTTGAGAGGGCTGGGGGAGACCCAGTACTTC.

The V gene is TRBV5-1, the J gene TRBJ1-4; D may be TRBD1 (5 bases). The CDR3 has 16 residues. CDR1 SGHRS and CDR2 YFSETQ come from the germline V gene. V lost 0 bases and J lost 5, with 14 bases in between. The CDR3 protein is CASSLGAGGWNEKLFF. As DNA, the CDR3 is TGCGCCAGCAGCTTGGGAGCGGGGGGTTGGAATGAAAAACTGTTTTTT.

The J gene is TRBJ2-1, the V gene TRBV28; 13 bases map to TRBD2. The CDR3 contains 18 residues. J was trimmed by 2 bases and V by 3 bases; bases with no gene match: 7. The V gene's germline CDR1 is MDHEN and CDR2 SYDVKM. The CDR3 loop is CASSFPTSGRGAYNEQFF. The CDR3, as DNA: TGTGCCAGCAGTTTTCCTACTAGCGGGAGGGGGGCCTACAATGAGCAGTTCTTC.

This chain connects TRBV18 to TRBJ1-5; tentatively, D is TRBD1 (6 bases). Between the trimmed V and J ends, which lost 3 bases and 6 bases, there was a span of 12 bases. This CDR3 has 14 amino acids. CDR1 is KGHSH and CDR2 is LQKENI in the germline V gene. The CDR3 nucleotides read TGTGCCAGCTCACCGGAACAGGGCGGTCAGCCCCAGCATTTT. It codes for CASSPEQGGQPQHF.

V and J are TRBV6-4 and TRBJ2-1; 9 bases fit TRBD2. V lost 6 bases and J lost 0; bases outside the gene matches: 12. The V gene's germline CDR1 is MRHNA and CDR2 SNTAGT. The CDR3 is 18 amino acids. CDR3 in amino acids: CASRTSGKFKSSYNEQFF. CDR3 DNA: TGTGCCAGCAGGACTAGCGGAAAATTTAAGAGCTCCTACAATGAGCAGTTCTTC.

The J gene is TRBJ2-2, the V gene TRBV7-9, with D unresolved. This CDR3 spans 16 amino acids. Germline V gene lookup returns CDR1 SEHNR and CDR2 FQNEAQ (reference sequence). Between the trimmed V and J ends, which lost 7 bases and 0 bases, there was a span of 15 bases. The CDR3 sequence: CASTKPGQANTGELFF. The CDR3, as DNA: TGTGCCAGCACCAAACCAGGCCAGGCGAACACCGGGGAGCTGTTTTTT.

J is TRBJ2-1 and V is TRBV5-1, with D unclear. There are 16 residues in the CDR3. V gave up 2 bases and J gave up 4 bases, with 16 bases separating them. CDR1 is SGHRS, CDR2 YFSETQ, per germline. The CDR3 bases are TGCGCCAGCAGCTTCCTGAGCACTAAGACGTACAATGAGCAGTTCTTC. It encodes CASSFLSTKTYNEQFF.

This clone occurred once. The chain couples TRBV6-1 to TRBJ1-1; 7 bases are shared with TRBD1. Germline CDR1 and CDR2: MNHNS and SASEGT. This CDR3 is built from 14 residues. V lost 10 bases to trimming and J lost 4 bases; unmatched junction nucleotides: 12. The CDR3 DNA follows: TGTGCCACCGCACCCCTCCAGGGGGTCACTGAAGCTTTCTTT. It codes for CATAPLQGVTEAFF.

In DNA form, the CDR3 reads TGTGCCTGGAGGACCTTAGTAGGCGGGAGGGCCGGGTATGTTTGGAACAATGAGCAGTTCTTC. Translating gives CAWRTLVGGRAGYVWNNEQFF. V usage is TRBV30 and J usage is TRBJ2-1, with 9 nucleotides matching TRBD2. The CDR3 sequence is 21 residues long. The germline V gene has CDR1 GTSNPN and CDR2 SVGIG (reference sequence). V trimming: 3 bases; J trimming: 5 bases; junction bases outside the gene matches: 26.

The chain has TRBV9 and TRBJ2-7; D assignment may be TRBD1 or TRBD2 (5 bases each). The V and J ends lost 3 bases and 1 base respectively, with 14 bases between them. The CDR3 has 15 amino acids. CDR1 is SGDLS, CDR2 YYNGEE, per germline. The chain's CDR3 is CASSAGPAPSYEQYF. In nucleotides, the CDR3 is TGTGCCAGCAGCGCGGGGCCGGCCCCATCCTACGAGCAGTACTTC.